This is a list of T cell receptor beta chains from one sample in a study of T cell responses to AZD1222 COVID-19 vaccine. The repertoire was sequenced with immunoSEQ multiplex PCR; TCRdb's copy has only in-frame clones and lacks some. In the table there are some 130,000 clones, roughly 90% of which are singletons. This specimen was peripheral blood, taken 28 days after the second AZD1222 dose. Every receptor here comes from an adult who received the AZD1222 COVID-19 vaccine. CDR3s leave out the opening cysteine and the closing phenylalanine or tryptophan.

V	J	CDR3
TRBV14	TRBJ1-2	ASSQGQRANYGYT
TRBV5-4	TRBJ2-2	ASSLAGTVNTGELF
TRBV14	TRBJ1-2	ASSQVAANYGYT
TRBV7-9	TRBJ2-3	ASSTRTGLDTQY
TRBV7-2	TRBJ1-5	ASSLEGWQPQH
TRBV7-3	TRBJ1-2	ASSLRQGEGYT
TRBV5-1	TRBJ1-1	ASSRQANTEAF
TRBV19	TRBJ1-2	ASKDGQGGYGYT
TRBV6-1	TRBJ2-2	ASSEARLAGGRTGELF
TRBV27	TRBJ2-5	ASSRGGTETQY
TRBV24-1	TRBJ1-2	ATSDSSGYGYT
TRBV7-9	TRBJ2-7	ASSFQAGLREQY
TRBV4-1	TRBJ2-6	ASSQDSVPGANVLT
TRBV30	TRBJ1-2	AWSVQGQGPVSFGYT
TRBV9	TRBJ2-3	ASSVSGRLDTQY
TRBV2	TRBJ1-6	ASTSRGGSPLH
TRBV7-9	TRBJ1-1	ASSLALWGRHDTEAF
TRBV24-1	TRBJ1-2	ATSDSGRGANYGYT
TRBV5-4	TRBJ1-2	ASSLKTGLFGYT
TRBV18	TRBJ1-1	ASSLGTVSNTEAF
TRBV9	TRBJ2-7	ASSRTGSSYEQY
TRBV2	TRBJ2-7	ASSISTYEQY
TRBV30	TRBJ2-1	AESGSSHNEQF
TRBV19	TRBJ2-2	ASSRTRNTGELF
TRBV3-1/TRBV3-2	TRBJ2-7	ASSQDRSTYEQY
TRBV6-5	TRBJ2-1	ASATSGNSYNEQF
TRBV6-5	TRBJ2-7	ASRSGQGSYEQY
TRBV9	TRBJ1-4	ASSVGAGVYTNEKLF
TRBV9	TRBJ1-3	ASSVGLGLSGNTIY
TRBV2	TRBJ1-4	ASSPPGSEKLF
TRBV10-3	TRBJ1-3	AIRPDTSSGNTIY
TRBV3-1/TRBV3-2	TRBJ2-1	ASRPGGPYNEQF
TRBV7-3	TRBJ2-1	ASSPLSGSHNEQF
TRBV28	TRBJ1-2	ASSKGGLNYGYT
TRBV5-1	TRBJ2-7	ASSLLFGVTYEQY
TRBV13	TRBJ2-2	ASSLETGAGELF
TRBV7-8	TRBJ1-6	ASSPHNSGSYNSPLH
TRBV6-5	TRBJ2-2	ASSYSRGYTGELF
TRBV19	TRBJ2-1	ASHAGLAYNEQF
TRBV2	TRBJ1-2	ASTRDRGNGYT
TRBV5-1	TRBJ2-1	ASSRAANNEQF
TRBV7-9	TRBJ2-1	ASSLPPRLAGVRNEQF
TRBV4-1	TRBJ1-4	ASSQGASANEKLF
TRBV28	TRBJ2-2	ATHRAGGPTGELF
TRBV6-1	TRBJ2-7	ASSEAQNYEQY
TRBV18	TRBJ2-1	ASSPSAPSGEQF
TRBV10-3	TRBJ2-7	AISGSYEQY
TRBV27	TRBJ2-7	ASSPPGGPQY
TRBV4-1	TRBJ1-5	ASSQEGLKGGSNQPQH
TRBV30	TRBJ2-7	AWSFLSYEQY
TRBV28	TRBJ2-3	ASSFLTGLSGTDTQY
TRBV30	TRBJ1-1	AWRGAGQLMNTEAF
TRBV5-6	TRBJ2-7	ASSLSGTYYEQY
TRBV11-2	TRBJ1-5	ASSLNWLEPQH
TRBV6-5	TRBJ2-1	ASETGVWYNEQF